This T cell receptor (beta chain) comes out of a study of radiotherapy plus CTLA-4 blockade in lung cancer. Generated by immunoSEQ multiplex PCR, the TCRdb table keeps only in-frame clones and is missing some. The sample has 85,000 to 90,000 clones, around 87% seen once; the top ten hold 16%. Notes on the study in general: In blood, tumor-derived TCR clones expanded after radiotherapy plus ipilimumab.

Concerning this clone itself: What it binds is not known.

Ipilimumab-mediated CTLA-4 blockade plus focal radiation was given to patients having chemo-refractory metastatic non-small-cell lung cancer. In germline, CDR1 is SGHTA, CDR2 FQGNSA. CDR3 length: 14 amino acids. The V and J ends lost 4 bases and 6 bases respectively, with 16 bases between them. The gene calls are TRBV7-2 and TRBJ2-7, with D possibly matching TRBD2 (6 bases). The sample consisted of peripheral blood, taken from a patient treated with radiotherapy plus ipilimumab. This sequence originates from a human donor with non-small cell lung cancer that progressed on radiotherapy plus ipilimumab. CDR3 sequence reads: CASSSRDFSSEQYF. The CDR3 coding sequence is TGTGCCAGCAGCTCCCGGGACTTCTCGAGCGAGCAGTACTTC.